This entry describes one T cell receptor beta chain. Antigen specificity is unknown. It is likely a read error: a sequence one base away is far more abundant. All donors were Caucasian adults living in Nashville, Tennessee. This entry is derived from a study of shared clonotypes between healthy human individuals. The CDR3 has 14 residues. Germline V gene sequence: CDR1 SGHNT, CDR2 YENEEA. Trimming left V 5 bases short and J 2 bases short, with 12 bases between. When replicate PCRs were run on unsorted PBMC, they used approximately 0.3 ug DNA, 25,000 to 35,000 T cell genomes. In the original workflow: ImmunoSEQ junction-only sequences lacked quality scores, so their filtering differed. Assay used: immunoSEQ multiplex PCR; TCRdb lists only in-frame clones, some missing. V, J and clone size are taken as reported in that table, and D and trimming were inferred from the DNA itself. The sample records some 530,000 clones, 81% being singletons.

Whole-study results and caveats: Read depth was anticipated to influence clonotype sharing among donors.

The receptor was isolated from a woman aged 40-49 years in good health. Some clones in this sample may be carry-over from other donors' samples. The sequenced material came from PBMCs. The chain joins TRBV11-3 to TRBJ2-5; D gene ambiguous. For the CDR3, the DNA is TGTGCCAGCAGCCCCACGGTGGGGCAAGAGACCCAGTACTTC. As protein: CASSPTVGQETQYF.